Listed below are T cell receptor beta chains from one sample, sequenced in a study of PD-1 blockade in mismatch repair-deficient tumors. These receptors lack a known antigen. Sequenced by immunoSEQ multiplex PCR; TCRdb stores in-frame clones only, minus some. Of roughly 13,000 clones in the sample, 70% to 90% were seen once. The sample here was cells cultured in vitro, taken from a patient treated with pembrolizumab. Receptor source: an adult with mismatch repair-deficient cancer. Both conserved end residues are part of each CDR3. The D gene is left open where the match is weak. Not all rows give a size; the values are once, few, many and, for expanded clones, a class.

D gene: TRBD2
V gene: TRBV27
clone size: -
CDR3 length: 18
J gene: TRBJ2-1
CDR3 protein: CASSLSTSPKSSYNEQFF
CDR3 DNA: TGTGCCAGCAGTTTATCGACTAGCCCTAAGAGCTCCTACAATGAGCAGTTCTTC

D gene: -
V gene: TRBV9
clone size: -
CDR3 length: 17
J gene: TRBJ2-3
CDR3 protein: CASSDRPSRPSTDTQYF
CDR3 DNA: TGTGCCAGCAGCGACCGCCCCAGCAGACCTAGCACAGATACGCAGTATTTT

D gene: -
V gene: TRBV27
clone size: -
CDR3 length: 12
J gene: TRBJ1-5
CDR3 protein: CASSPWGQPQHF
CDR3 DNA: TGTGCCAGCAGCCCCTGGGGGCAGCCCCAGCATTTT

D gene: -
V gene: TRBV7-9
clone size: -
CDR3 length: 11
J gene: TRBJ2-1
CDR3 protein: CALQKNNEQFF
CDR3 DNA: TGTGCCTTGCAGAAAAACAATGAGCAGTTCTTC

D gene: -
V gene: TRBV29-1
clone size: -
CDR3 length: 14
J gene: TRBJ2-2
CDR3 protein: CSVDAGINTGELFF
CDR3 DNA: TGCAGCGTTGATGCGGGAATAAACACCGGGGAGCTGTTTTTT

D gene: TRBD1
V gene: TRBV19
clone size: -
CDR3 length: 16
J gene: TRBJ1-2
CDR3 protein: CASSPRRDRGIRGYTF
CDR3 DNA: TGTGCCAGTAGCCCCCGCCGGGACAGGGGGATAAGGGGCTACACCTTC

D gene: -
V gene: TRBV7-9
clone size: medium-sized
CDR3 length: 12
J gene: TRBJ2-2
CDR3 protein: CASLAFNGELFF
CDR3 DNA: TGTGCCAGCCTAGCATTCAACGGGGAGCTGTTTTTT

D gene: TRBD1
V gene: TRBV18
clone size: -
CDR3 length: 13
J gene: TRBJ1-4
CDR3 protein: CASSPGQNEKLFF
CDR3 DNA: TGTGCCAGCTCACCGGGACAGAATGAAAAACTGTTTTTT

D gene: TRBD1
V gene: TRBV2
clone size: -
CDR3 length: 17
J gene: TRBJ2-5
CDR3 protein: CASSEALGQEYQETQYF
CDR3 DNA: TGTGCCAGCAGTGAAGCGCTGGGACAGGAGTACCAAGAGACCCAGTACTTC

D gene: TRBD2
V gene: TRBV13
clone size: few
CDR3 length: 16
J gene: TRBJ2-1
CDR3 protein: CASSLRAGGPTDEQFF
CDR3 DNA: TGTGCCAGCAGCTTAAGAGCGGGAGGGCCCACGGATGAGCAGTTCTTC

D gene: TRBD1
V gene: TRBV7-9
clone size: -
CDR3 length: 15
J gene: TRBJ1-2
CDR3 protein: CASSARDRESYGYTF
CDR3 DNA: TGTGCCAGCAGCGCCCGGGACAGGGAGAGCTATGGCTACACCTTC

D gene: -
V gene: TRBV5-1
clone size: -
CDR3 length: 14
J gene: TRBJ1-2
CDR3 protein: CASSLGQANYGYTF
CDR3 DNA: TGCGCCAGCAGCTTGGGACAGGCTAACTATGGCTACACCTTC

D gene: -
V gene: TRBV28
clone size: -
CDR3 length: 15
J gene: TRBJ1-2
CDR3 protein: CASSSVGGGNYGYTF
CDR3 DNA: TGTGCCAGCAGTTCCGTAGGGGGGGGTAACTATGGCTACACCTTC

D gene: TRBD2
V gene: TRBV2
clone size: -
CDR3 length: 15
J gene: TRBJ2-1
CDR3 protein: CASSGTSGGYNEQFF
CDR3 DNA: TGTGCCAGCAGTGGGACTAGCGGAGGATACAATGAGCAGTTCTTC

D gene: -
V gene: TRBV19
clone size: -
CDR3 length: 14
J gene: TRBJ2-5
CDR3 protein: CASSLQGKQETQYF
CDR3 DNA: TGTGCCAGTAGTCTTCAGGGAAAACAAGAGACCCAGTACTTC

D gene: -
V gene: TRBV6-5
clone size: -
CDR3 length: 14
J gene: TRBJ1-5
CDR3 protein: CASSSGTRNQPQHF
CDR3 DNA: TGTGCCAGCAGTTCCGGGACACGCAATCAGCCCCAGCATTTT

D gene: -
V gene: TRBV9
clone size: -
CDR3 length: 13
J gene: TRBJ2-2
CDR3 protein: CASSVTNTGELFF
CDR3 DNA: TGTGCCAGCAGCGTTACGAACACCGGGGAGCTGTTTTTT

D gene: TRBD1
V gene: TRBV6-1
clone size: -
CDR3 length: 15
J gene: TRBJ2-3
CDR3 protein: CASIMTGKSTDTQYF
CDR3 DNA: TGTGCCAGTATAATGACAGGGAAGAGCACAGATACGCAGTATTTT

D gene: TRBD1
V gene: TRBV6-5
clone size: -
CDR3 length: 14
J gene: TRBJ1-2
CDR3 protein: CASSSGGYDYGYTF
CDR3 DNA: TGTGCCAGCAGTTCAGGGGGCTATGACTATGGCTACACCTTC

D gene: -
V gene: TRBV28
clone size: -
CDR3 length: 15
J gene: TRBJ2-1
CDR3 protein: CASSLIPLVNNEQFF
CDR3 DNA: TGTGCCAGCAGTTTAATCCCGTTGGTGAACAATGAGCAGTTCTTC

D gene: TRBD2
V gene: TRBV27
clone size: -
CDR3 length: 16
J gene: TRBJ2-1
CDR3 protein: CASRLWTSGSYNEQFF
CDR3 DNA: TGTGCCAGCAGACTCTGGACTAGCGGGAGTTACAATGAGCAGTTCTTC

D gene: TRBD1
V gene: TRBV10-3
clone size: once
CDR3 length: 15
J gene: TRBJ1-2
CDR3 protein: CAISEHTGGAYGYTF
CDR3 DNA: TGTGCCATCAGTGAGCACACAGGGGGCGCATATGGCTACACCTTC

D gene: TRBD1
V gene: TRBV5-1
clone size: -
CDR3 length: 17
J gene: TRBJ1-4
CDR3 protein: CASSLFETGTGNEKLFF
CDR3 DNA: TGCGCCAGCAGCTTATTCGAGACCGGGACAGGGAATGAAAAACTGTTTTTT

D gene: -
V gene: TRBV6-1
clone size: -
CDR3 length: 14
J gene: TRBJ2-7
CDR3 protein: CASTSGSGTYEQYF
CDR3 DNA: TGTGCCAGCACCTCTGGCTCAGGGACGTACGAGCAGTACTTC

D gene: TRBD1
V gene: TRBV6-1
clone size: -
CDR3 length: 14
J gene: TRBJ1-2
CDR3 protein: CASTPGGTDYGYTF
CDR3 DNA: TGTGCCAGCACTCCAGGAGGGACAGACTATGGCTACACCTTC

D gene: -
V gene: TRBV29-1
clone size: -
CDR3 length: 14
J gene: TRBJ2-5
CDR3 protein: CSVSGTRHEETQYF
CDR3 DNA: TGCAGCGTTTCCGGGACGAGGCATGAAGAGACCCAGTACTTC

D gene: -
V gene: TRBV5-1
clone size: few
CDR3 length: 14
J gene: TRBJ2-3
CDR3 protein: CASSLEQGTDTQYF
CDR3 DNA: TGCGCCAGCAGCTTGGAACAGGGAACAGATACGCAGTATTTT

D gene: -
V gene: TRBV7-3
clone size: once
CDR3 length: 15
J gene: TRBJ2-3
CDR3 protein: CASSLTRGGRDTQYF
CDR3 DNA: TGTGCCAGCAGCTTAACTCGGGGAGGCAGGGATACGCAGTATTTT

D gene: TRBD1
V gene: TRBV5-1
clone size: -
CDR3 length: 14
J gene: TRBJ2-3
CDR3 protein: CASSPDRVLGTQYF
CDR3 DNA: TGCGCCAGCAGCCCGGACAGGGTGTTGGGTACGCAGTATTTT

D gene: -
V gene: TRBV11-2
clone size: -
CDR3 length: 14
J gene: TRBJ1-1
CDR3 protein: CASSLNPGNTEAFF
CDR3 DNA: TGTGCCAGCAGCTTAAACCCCGGGAACACTGAAGCTTTCTTT

D gene: -
V gene: TRBV6-5
clone size: -
CDR3 length: 13
J gene: TRBJ1-2
CDR3 protein: CASSRIGVGGYTF
CDR3 DNA: TGTGCCAGCAGCCGGATAGGGGTGGGGGGCTACACCTTC

D gene: -
V gene: TRBV11-2
clone size: -
CDR3 length: 15
J gene: TRBJ1-3
CDR3 protein: CASSNGRSSGNTIYF
CDR3 DNA: TGTGCCAGCAGCAACGGACGCAGCTCTGGAAACACCATATATTTT

D gene: -
V gene: TRBV11-2
clone size: few
CDR3 length: 15
J gene: TRBJ2-7
CDR3 protein: CASSLGDLTTYEQYF
CDR3 DNA: TGTGCCAGCAGCTTAGGGGACCTTACTACCTACGAGCAGTACTTC

D gene: -
V gene: TRBV10-1
clone size: -
CDR3 length: 13
J gene: TRBJ1-2
CDR3 protein: CASTLGGRYGYTF
CDR3 DNA: TGCGCCAGCACCCTTGGGGGTCGGTATGGCTACACCTTC

D gene: -
V gene: TRBV2
clone size: -
CDR3 length: 13
J gene: TRBJ2-7
CDR3 protein: CASSEALQGTGYF
CDR3 DNA: TGTGCCAGCAGTGAAGCGCTTCAAGGGACTGGGTACTTC

D gene: -
V gene: TRBV9
clone size: -
CDR3 length: 14
J gene: TRBJ2-7
CDR3 protein: CASSPRTGDYEQYF
CDR3 DNA: TGTGCCAGCAGCCCACGGACGGGGGACTACGAGCAGTACTTC

D gene: TRBD1
V gene: TRBV6-5
clone size: -
CDR3 length: 13
J gene: TRBJ1-1
CDR3 protein: CASRRTGDTEAFF
CDR3 DNA: TGTGCCAGCAGACGCACAGGGGACACTGAAGCTTTCTTT

D gene: -
V gene: TRBV6-5
clone size: -
CDR3 length: 14
J gene: TRBJ2-2
CDR3 protein: CASSYRGTTGELFF
CDR3 DNA: TGTGCCAGCAGTTACAGGGGGACTACCGGGGAGCTGTTTTTT

D gene: -
V gene: TRBV5-1
clone size: once
CDR3 length: 16
J gene: TRBJ2-7
CDR3 protein: CASSQGQFPVLEEQYF
CDR3 DNA: TGCGCCAGCAGCCAAGGACAGTTTCCTGTCCTAGAAGAGCAGTACTTC

D gene: TRBD1
V gene: TRBV5-4
clone size: -
CDR3 length: 15
J gene: TRBJ2-5
CDR3 protein: CASSLAGQGQETQYF
CDR3 DNA: TGTGCCAGCAGCTTGGCGGGACAGGGGCAAGAGACCCAGTACTTC

D gene: TRBD2
V gene: TRBV18
clone size: -
CDR3 length: 15
J gene: TRBJ2-1
CDR3 protein: CASSPSGSSYNEQFF
CDR3 DNA: TGTGCCAGCTCACCTAGCGGGAGCAGCTACAATGAGCAGTTCTTC

D gene: TRBD2
V gene: TRBV2
clone size: once
CDR3 length: 15
J gene: TRBJ2-3
CDR3 protein: CASRGGYLSTDTQYF
CDR3 DNA: TGTGCCAGCAGGGGAGGGTACCTTAGCACAGATACGCAGTATTTT

D gene: -
V gene: TRBV5-1
clone size: -
CDR3 length: 14
J gene: TRBJ2-7
CDR3 protein: CASSTGTNSYEQYF
CDR3 DNA: TGCGCCAGCAGCACAGGGACTAACTCCTACGAGCAGTACTTC

D gene: -
V gene: TRBV30
clone size: -
CDR3 length: 14
J gene: TRBJ2-1
CDR3 protein: CAWTGTEHTWGQFF
CDR3 DNA: TGTGCCTGGACCGGGACGGAGCATACGTGGGGGCAGTTCTTC